There are a few counts of the clone carrying this TCR beta chain. What it binds is not known. The CDR3 is 14 residues long. V lost 8 bases to trimming and J lost 6 bases; unmatched junction nucleotides: 8. TCRdb analysed the 5' RACE reads with MiXCR anew, one entry per CDR3 protein. The sample records under 950,000 distinct CDR3 sequences, 15% to 20% being singletons. The data are from a study of CD8 T cells in ankylosing spondylitis. Study results and limitations: Within ankylosing spondylitis blood, a TCR beta motif made up of several highly homologous variants appeared to be characteristic. Prior work had noted some motif variants in reactive arthritis blood and synovial fluid.

The specimen was blood, either unsorted or a sorted T cell fraction (not recorded which). The receptor was isolated from a male donor with ankylosing spondylitis. The gene calls are TRBV12-3 or TRBV12-4 and TRBJ2-3, with TRBD2 identical over 10 bases. The CDR3 spells CASWTSGRVDTQYF. CDR3 nucleotide sequence: TGTGCCAGCTGGACTAGCGGAAGGGTTGATACGCAGTATTTT.